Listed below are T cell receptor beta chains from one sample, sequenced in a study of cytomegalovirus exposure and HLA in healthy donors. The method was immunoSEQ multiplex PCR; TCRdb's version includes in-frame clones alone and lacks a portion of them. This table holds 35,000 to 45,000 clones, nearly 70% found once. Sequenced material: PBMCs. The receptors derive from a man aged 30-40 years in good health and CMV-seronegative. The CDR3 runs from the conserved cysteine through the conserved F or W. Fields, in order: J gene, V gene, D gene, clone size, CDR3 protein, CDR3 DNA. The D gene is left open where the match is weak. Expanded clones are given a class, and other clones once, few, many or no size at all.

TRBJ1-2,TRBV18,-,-,CASSYVREPNYGYTF,TGTGCCAGCTCCTACGTGAGGGAGCCCAACTATGGCTACACCTTC
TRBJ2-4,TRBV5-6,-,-,CASSLARVLAKNIQYF,TGTGCCAGCAGCTTAGCCAGGGTACTAGCCAAAAACATTCAGTACTTC
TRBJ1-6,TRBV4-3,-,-,CASSQDPNSPLHF,TGCGCCAGCAGCCAAGATCCAAATTCACCCCTCCACTTT
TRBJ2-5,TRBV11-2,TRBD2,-,CASSSTSGSGKTQYF,TGTGCCAGCAGCTCGACTAGCGGGAGCGGGAAGACCCAGTACTTC
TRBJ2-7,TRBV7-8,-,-,CASSRRQALMVYEQYF,TGTGCCAGCAGCCGCAGACAGGCTCTCATGGTATACGAGCAGTACTTC
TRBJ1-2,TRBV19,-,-,CATRGAGGYGYTF,TGTGCCACCCGAGGGGCGGGGGGCTATGGCTACACCTTC
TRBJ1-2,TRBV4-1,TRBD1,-,CASSRTSDRDIYGYTF,TGCGCCAGCAGCCGTACTTCGGACAGGGATATCTATGGCTACACCTTC
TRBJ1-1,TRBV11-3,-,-,CASSPQGGNTEAFF,TGTGCCAGCAGCCCACAGGGCGGGAACACTGAAGCTTTCTTT
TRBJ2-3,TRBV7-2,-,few,CASSTDRYRADTQYF,TGTGCCAGCAGCACGGATCGGTACAGAGCAGATACGCAGTATTTT
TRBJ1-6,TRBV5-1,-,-,CASSLEQGGSPLHF,TGCGCCAGCAGCTTGGAACAGGGTGGGTCACCCCTCCACTTT
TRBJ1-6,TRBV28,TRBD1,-,CASSPGTGAGRASPLHF,TGTGCCAGCAGTCCCGGGACAGGGGCCGGGAGAGCTTCACCCCTCCACTTT
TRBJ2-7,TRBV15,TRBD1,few,CATSLRGTGGGEQYF,TGTGCCACCAGCCTTCGAGGGACAGGGGGCGGCGAGCAGTACTTC
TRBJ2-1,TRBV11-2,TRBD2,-,CASSLLAGRYNEQFF,TGTGCCAGCAGTCTACTAGCGGGGCGGTACAATGAGCAGTTCTTC
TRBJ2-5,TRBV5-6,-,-,CASRAGHPQETQYF,TGTGCCAGCAGGGCCGGACACCCTCAAGAGACCCAGTACTTC
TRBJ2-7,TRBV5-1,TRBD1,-,CASRGTGDEQYF,TGCGCCAGCAGGGGGACAGGAGATGAGCAGTACTTC
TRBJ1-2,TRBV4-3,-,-,CASSQEADNYGYTF,TGCGCCAGCAGCCAGGAGGCCGATAACTATGGCTACACCTTC
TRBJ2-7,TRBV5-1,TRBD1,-,CASTDRGLHEQYF,TGCGCCAGCACCGACAGGGGGCTCCACGAGCAGTACTTC
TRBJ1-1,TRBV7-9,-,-,CASSLAGHYTEAFF,TGTGCCAGCAGCTTAGCAGGACACTACACTGAAGCTTTCTTT
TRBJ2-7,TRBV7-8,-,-,CASSLSRGVYEQYF,TGTGCCAGCAGCTTAAGCAGGGGCGTATATGAGCAGTACTTC
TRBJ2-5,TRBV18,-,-,CASSPFSGEETQYF,TGTGCCAGCTCACCTTTCAGCGGAGAAGAGACCCAGTACTTC
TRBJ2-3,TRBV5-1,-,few,CASSHSRVGSTDTQYF,TGCGCCAGCAGCCACTCCAGGGTAGGTTCCACAGATACGCAGTATTTT
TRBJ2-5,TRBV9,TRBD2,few,CASSGGGLAEETQYF,TGTGCCAGCAGCGGGGGGGGACTAGCGGAAGAGACCCAGTACTTC
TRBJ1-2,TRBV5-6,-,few,CASSLEAGLYGYTF,TGTGCCAGCAGCTTGGAGGCAGGACTCTATGGCTACACCTTC
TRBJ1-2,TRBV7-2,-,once,CASSQQVNYGYTF,TGTGCCAGCAGCCAACAAGTTAACTATGGCTACACCTTC
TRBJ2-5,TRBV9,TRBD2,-,CASSVGGLAGQETQYF,TGTGCCAGCAGCGTAGGCGGACTAGCGGGGCAAGAGACCCAGTACTTC
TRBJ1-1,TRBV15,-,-,CATKDSLGYTEAFF,TGTGCCACCAAGGACAGCCTTGGTTACACTGAAGCTTTCTTT
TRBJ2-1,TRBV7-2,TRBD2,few,CASRGAGGPVNEQFF,TGTGCCAGCAGAGGAGCGGGGGGGCCGGTCAATGAGCAGTTCTTC
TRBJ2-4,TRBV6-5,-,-,CASSLGAKNIQYF,TGTGCCAGCAGCCTCGGGGCCAAAAACATTCAGTACTTC
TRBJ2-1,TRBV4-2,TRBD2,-,CASSQLAGEYNEQFF,TGTGCCAGCAGCCAGTTAGCGGGGGAGTACAATGAGCAGTTCTTC
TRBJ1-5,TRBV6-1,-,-,CASSESGGGGGQPQHF,TGTGCCAGCAGTGAATCAGGAGGGGGAGGGGGTCAGCCCCAGCATTTT
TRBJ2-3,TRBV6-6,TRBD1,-,CASSYTLTTGGDTQYF,TGTGCCAGCAGTTACACTCTGACTACAGGGGGAGATACGCAGTATTTT
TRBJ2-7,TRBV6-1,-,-,CASRVAEPYEQYF,TGTGCCAGCAGGGTGGCGGAGCCGTACGAGCAGTACTTC
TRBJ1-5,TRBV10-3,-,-,CAINPGWNQPQHF,TGTGCCATCAATCCAGGGTGGAATCAGCCCCAGCATTTT
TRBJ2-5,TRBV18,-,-,CASSPMRGTETQYF,TGTGCCAGCTCACCCATGAGGGGGACAGAGACCCAGTACTTC
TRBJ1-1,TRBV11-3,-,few,CASSSNSGQNTEAFF,TGTGCCAGCAGCTCAAATTCGGGACAGAACACTGAAGCTTTCTTT
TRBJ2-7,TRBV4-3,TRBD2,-,CASSHTGLAGTYEQYF,TGCGCCAGCAGCCACACCGGACTAGCGGGGACCTACGAGCAGTACTTC
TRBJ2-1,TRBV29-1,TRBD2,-,CSVVAGGWGEQFF,TGCAGCGTTGTGGCGGGGGGGTGGGGTGAGCAGTTCTTC
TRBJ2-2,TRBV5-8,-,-,CASSFQGMNTGELFF,TGTGCCAGCAGCTTCCAGGGGATGAACACCGGGGAGCTGTTTTTT
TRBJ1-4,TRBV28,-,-,CASSNTERRGGLFF,TGTGCCAGCAGCAACACGGAAAGAAGGGGCGGACTGTTTTTT
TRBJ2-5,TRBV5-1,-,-,CASSSSRETQYF,TGCGCCAGCAGCTCGAGTCGGGAGACCCAGTACTTC
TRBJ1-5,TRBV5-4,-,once,CASSLTAYSNQPQHF,TGTGCCAGCAGCTTGACAGCCTATAGCAATCAGCCCCAGCATTTT
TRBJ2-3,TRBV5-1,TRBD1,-,CASSLTGVEPDTQYF,TGCGCCAGCAGCTTGACAGGGGTCGAGCCAGATACGCAGTATTTT
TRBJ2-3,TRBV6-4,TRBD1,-,CASSADRAADTQYF,TGTGCCAGCAGTGCGGACAGGGCGGCAGATACGCAGTATTTT
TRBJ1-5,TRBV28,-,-,CASSLVAQPQHF,TGTGCCAGCAGTTTGGTGGCCCAGCCCCAGCATTTT
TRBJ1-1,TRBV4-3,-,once,CASSQDLMNTEAFF,TGCGCCAGCAGCCAAGATCTAATGAACACTGAAGCTTTCTTT
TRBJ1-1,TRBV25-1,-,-,CASSVRTGMNTEAFF,TGTGCCAGCAGTGTCCGGACTGGGATGAACACTGAAGCTTTCTTT
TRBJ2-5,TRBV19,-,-,CASSTSETQYF,TGTGCCAGTAGCACATCAGAGACCCAGTACTTC
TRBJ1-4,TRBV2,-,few,CASSRRGSTNEKLFF,TGTGCCAGCAGCCGTCGGGGATCAACTAATGAAAAACTGTTTTTT
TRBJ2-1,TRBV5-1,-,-,CASSTGGSPYNEQFF,TGCGCCAGCAGCACTGGGGGGAGCCCCTACAATGAGCAGTTCTTC
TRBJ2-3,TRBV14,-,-,CASSQDYGDTQYF,TGTGCCAGCAGCCAAGACTACGGGGATACGCAGTATTTT
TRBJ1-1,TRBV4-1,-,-,CASSQEVRRLNTEAFF,TGCGCCAGCAGCCAAGAGGTGAGGCGGTTGAACACTGAAGCTTTCTTT
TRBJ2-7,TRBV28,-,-,CASSLGLGTSHSYEQYF,TGTGCCAGCAGTTTAGGATTGGGGACATCTCACTCCTACGAGCAGTACTTC
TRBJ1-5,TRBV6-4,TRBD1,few,CASSAQKGANQPQHF,TGTGCCAGCAGTGCGCAAAAGGGGGCAAATCAGCCCCAGCATTTT
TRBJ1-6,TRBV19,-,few,CASSIGGWDSPLHF,TGTGCCAGTAGTATAGGAGGGTGGGATTCACCCCTCCACTTT
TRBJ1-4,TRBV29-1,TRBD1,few,CSVTTGATNEKLFF,TGCAGCGTGACGACAGGGGCAACTAATGAAAAACTGTTTTTT